This T cell receptor beta chain was recovered during a study of cytomegalovirus exposure and HLA in healthy donors. Study-wide results and caveats: Roughly even sequencing depth across donors was the assumption behind the presence/absence analyses. For most TCR beta V segments, an earlier analysis put the productive rate at about 87% or about 30% of the time.

PCR was performed using 60 Vbeta and 13 Jbeta primers. Sequenced by immunoSEQ multiplex PCR; TCRdb stores in-frame clones only, minus some. This table holds around 190,000 clones, around 80% found once. The germline V gene has CDR1 KGHSH and CDR2 LQKENI. J gave up 0 bases and V 5 bases, and 10 bases lay outside the gene matches. This CDR3 is built from 18 residues. Details on this clone: Its antigen is currently unknown.

The sequence came from a man aged 35 to 55 in good health and CMV-seropositive. The chain links TRBV18 to TRBJ2-2, with TRBD1 matching over 9 bases. The source material was PBMCs. Written as DNA, the CDR3 is TGTGCCAGCTCAAACCTCAACCGACAGGGGGCGAACACCGGGGAGCTGTTTTTT. Translating it yields CASSNLNRQGANTGELFF.